What follows are 14 T cell receptor beta chains derived from one specimen sequenced in a study of cytomegalovirus exposure and HLA in healthy donors. The PCR had 60 Vbeta and 13 Jbeta primers. Profiled with immunoSEQ multiplex PCR; TCRdb holds only in-frame clones, not every one. The table lists about 180,000 clones, just under 85% of them singletons. Sequencing used PBMCs. All receptors come from a girl aged 10 to 17 in good health and CMV-seropositive.

The chain couples TRBV19 to TRBJ1-4; a weak D match, TRBD1 (6 bases). Germline V CDR1 and CDR2: LNHDA, SQIVND (reference sequence). V was pared by 6 bases and J by 8 bases, with 19 bases between. The CDR3 length is 15 residues. CDR3 nucleotide sequence: TGTGCCAGTAGCCTGACCACAGGGAGTTTCGAAAAACTGTTTTTT. This gives the protein CASSLTTGSFEKLFF.

This clone was seen only once. The chain combines TRBV2 with TRBJ1-1; D gene unclear. Trimming removed 1 base at V and 0 bases at J, with 15 bases between. The germline gives CDR1 SNHLY, CDR2 FYNNEI. This CDR3 is 17 amino acids long. The CDR3 DNA is TGTGCCAGCAGTGAAGGGAGGGTTGTCCTAATGAACACTGAAGCTTTCTTT. Its translation is CASSEGRVVLMNTEAFF. Variable domain in full (rest from reference TRBV2 and TRBJ1-1): EPEVTQTPSHQVTQMGQEVILRCVPISNHLYFYWYRQILGQKVEFLVSFYNNEISEKSEIFDDQFSVERPDGSNFTLKIRSTKLEDSAMYFCASSEGRVVLMNTEAFFGQGTRLTVV.

The chain combines TRBV7-9 with TRBJ1-1, with 10 bases matching TRBD1. The J segment lost 10 bases and the V segment lost 3 bases, leaving 2 bases of the junction unmatched. The CDR3 loop spans 12 amino acids. The V gene's germline CDR1 is SEHNR and CDR2 FQNEAQ (reference sequence). The DNA for the CDR3 is TGTGCCAGCAGCTTCGGGGACAGGGGAGCTTTCTTT. Translating gives CASSFGDRGAFF.

The V and J genes are TRBV18 and TRBJ2-1; 7 bases match TRBD1. V lost 6 bases and J lost 4; bases outside the gene matches: 9. Germline lookup yields CDR1 KGHSH and CDR2 LQKENI. The CDR3 runs 15 residues. The CDR3 nucleotides read TGTGCCAGCTCGAAAGGGGACAGCAAGTACAATGAGCAGTTCTTC. This translates into CASSKGDSKYNEQFF.

This sequence joins TRBV5-1 and TRBJ1-1, with TRBD1 as a possible D gene (5 bases). Trimming removed 6 bases at V and 0 bases at J, with 9 bases between. CDR1 is SGHRS and CDR2 is YFSETQ in the germline V gene. The length of the CDR3 is 13 residues. The CDR3 loop is CASNSQVNTEAFF. The CDR3 DNA reads TGCGCCAGCAACTCACAGGTGAACACTGAAGCTTTCTTT.

The chain combines TRBV19 with TRBJ1-1; 7 nucleotides align to TRBD1. The germline gives CDR1 LNHDA, CDR2 SQIVND (reference sequence). The V and J ends lost 3 bases and 5 bases, in that order; junction bases with no gene match: 3. This CDR3 has 13 amino acids. The CDR3 region is CASSISRGTEAFF. CDR3 coding DNA: TGTGCCAGTAGTATTTCCAGGGGGACTGAAGCTTTCTTT.

The chain employs TRBV6-1 and TRBJ1-5, with 8 bases lining up with TRBD1. The V gene's germline CDR1 is MNHNS and CDR2 SASEGT. The length of the CDR3 is 15 residues. The junction had 3 bases not matched to a gene; V was cut back by 3 bases and J by 2 bases. CDR3 residues: CASSDQGAGNQPQHF. For the CDR3, the DNA is TGTGCCAGCAGTGATCAGGGGGCTGGCAATCAGCCCCAGCATTTT.

A single count supports this clone. The CDR3 DNA reads TGTGCCAGCAGCTCCCGGTGGAGACAGCGGTACTTC. Its translation is CASSSRWRQRYF. The chain joins TRBV13 to TRBJ2-7; D is perhaps TRBD1 (5 bases). Germline loops: CDR1 PRHDT, CDR2 FYEKMQ (reference sequence). Trimming cost V 4 bases and J 12 bases, with 16 bases left between them. The CDR3 covers 12 residues. The full variable domain, its missing parts supplied by reference TRBV13 and TRBJ2-7, is AAGVIQSPRHLIKEKRETATLKCYPIPRHDTVYWYQQGPGQDPQFLISFYEKMQSDKGSIPDRFSAQQFSDYHSELNMSSLELGDSALYFCASSSRWRQRYFGPGTRLTVT.

The chain couples TRBV7-9 to TRBJ2-1, with 7 bases lining up with TRBD1. This CDR3 has 14 residues. The germline V gene encodes CDR1 SEHNR and CDR2 FQNEAQ (reference sequence). The J segment lost 7 bases and the V segment lost 1 base, leaving 4 bases of the junction unmatched. CDR3 bases: TGTGCCAGCAGCTTAGTCGGCAGGGGGAATGAGCAGTTCTTC. Its protein is CASSLVGRGNEQFF.

The chain couples TRBV5-4 to TRBJ2-1; D unresolved. The CDR3 runs 12 residues. The V gene's germline CDR1 is SGHNT and CDR2 YYREEE (reference sequence). V lost 5 bases and J lost 8, with 11 bases in between. CDR3 DNA sequence: TGTGCCAGCAGATATAGCCGGGATGAGCAGTTCTTC. It is translated as CASRYSRDEQFF.

With regard to this clone: This specimen includes other DNA sequences encoding the same CDR3. V gene TRBV5-1 combines with J gene TRBJ1-1, with D possibly matching TRBD1 (5 bases). CDR1 and CDR2 (germline): SGHRS, YFSETQ. V lost 0 bases and J lost 0, with 9 bases in between. The CDR3 runs 15 residues. The chain's CDR3 is CASSLGVGVNTEAFF. DNA for the CDR3: TGCGCCAGCAGCTTGGGGGTAGGGGTGAACACTGAAGCTTTCTTT.

The rearrangement joins TRBV11-2 to TRBJ2-1; D is possibly TRBD1 (6 bases). CDR1 and CDR2 (germline): SGHAT, FQNNGV. Between the trimmed V and J ends, which lost 3 bases and 6 bases, there was a span of 12 bases. The length of the CDR3 is 14 residues. The CDR3 DNA is TGTGCCAGCAGCTTTGTACAGGGAAGCAATGAGCAGTTCTTC. It specifies CASSFVQGSNEQFF.

The chain uses TRBV5-1 and TRBJ1-2; D gene unclear. With 2 bases removed from V and 0 bases from J, the gap between germline ends came to 5 bases. The CDR3 totals 13 residues. Germline CDR1 reads SGHRS; CDR2 reads YFSETQ. The CDR3 bases are TGCGCCAGCAGCTTCCGTTCTAACTATGGCTACACCTTC. The encoded protein is CASSFRSNYGYTF. The entire variable domain, with the rest obtained from reference TRBV5-1 and TRBJ1-2, is as follows: KAGVTQTPRYLIKTRGQQVTLSCSPISGHRSVSWYQQTPGQGLQFLFEYFSETQRNKGNFPGRFSGRQFSNSRSEMNVSTLELGDSALYLCASSFRSNYGYTFGSGTRLTVV.

V gene TRBV7-3 combines with J gene TRBJ1-6; the D gene is possibly TRBD1 (6 bases). The CDR3 length is 13 residues. CDR1 SGHTA and CDR2 FQGTGA come from the germline V gene. Deletions cut 5 bases from V and 7 bases from J, with 9 bases between. The CDR3 sequence: CASSLGQNSPLHF. Written as DNA, the CDR3 is TGTGCCAGCAGCCTCGGACAGAATTCACCCCTCCACTTT.